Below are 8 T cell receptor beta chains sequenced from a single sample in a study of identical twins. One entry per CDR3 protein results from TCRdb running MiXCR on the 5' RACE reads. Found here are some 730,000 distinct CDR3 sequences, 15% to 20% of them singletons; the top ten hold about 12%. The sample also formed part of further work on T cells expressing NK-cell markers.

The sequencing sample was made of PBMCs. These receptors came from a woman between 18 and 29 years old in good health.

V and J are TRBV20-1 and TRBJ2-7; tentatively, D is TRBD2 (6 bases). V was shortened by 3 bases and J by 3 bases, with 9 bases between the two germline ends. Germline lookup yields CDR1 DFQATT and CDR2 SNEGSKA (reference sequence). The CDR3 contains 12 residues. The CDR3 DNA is TGCAGTGCTAGCGGGGACTTCTACGAGCAGTACTTC. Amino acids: CSASGDFYEQYF.

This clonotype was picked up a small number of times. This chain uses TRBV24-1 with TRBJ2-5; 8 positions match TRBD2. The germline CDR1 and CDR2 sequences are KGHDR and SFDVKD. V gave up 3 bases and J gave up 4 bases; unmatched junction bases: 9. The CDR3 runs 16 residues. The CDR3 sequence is CATSDASAGDGETQYF. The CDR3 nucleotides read TGTGCCACCAGTGATGCCTCAGCGGGAGACGGAGAGACCCAGTACTTC.

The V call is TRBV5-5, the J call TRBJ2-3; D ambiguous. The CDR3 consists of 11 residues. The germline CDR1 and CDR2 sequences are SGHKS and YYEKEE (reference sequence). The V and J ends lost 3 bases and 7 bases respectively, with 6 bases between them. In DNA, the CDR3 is TGTGCCAGCAGCTCCCTCTATACGCAGTATTTT. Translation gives CASSSLYTQYF.

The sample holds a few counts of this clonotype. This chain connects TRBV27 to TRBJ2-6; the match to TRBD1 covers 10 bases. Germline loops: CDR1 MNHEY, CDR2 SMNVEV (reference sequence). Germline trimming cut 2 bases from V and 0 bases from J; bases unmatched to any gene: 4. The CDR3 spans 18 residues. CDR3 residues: CASSLRRTGGSGANVLTF. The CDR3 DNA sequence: TGTGCCAGCAGTTTAAGAAGGACAGGGGGCTCTGGGGCCAACGTCCTGACTTTC.

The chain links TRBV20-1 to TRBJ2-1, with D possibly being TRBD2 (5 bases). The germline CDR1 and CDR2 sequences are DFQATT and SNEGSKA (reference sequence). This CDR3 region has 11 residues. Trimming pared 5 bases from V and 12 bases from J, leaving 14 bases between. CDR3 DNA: TGCAGTGCTGAGGGCCACAAGGGGCAGTTCTTC. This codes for CSAEGHKGQFF.

CDR3: CASSGSKGKGNTEAFF. In nucleotides, the CDR3 is TGTGCCAGCAGTGGTTCAAAGGGGAAGGGGAACACTGAAGCTTTCTTT. This chain joins TRBV12-3 or TRBV12-4 and TRBJ1-1; D might be TRBD1 (5 bases). The V and J ends lost 5 bases and 1 base respectively, with 17 bases between them. The CDR3 runs 16 residues.

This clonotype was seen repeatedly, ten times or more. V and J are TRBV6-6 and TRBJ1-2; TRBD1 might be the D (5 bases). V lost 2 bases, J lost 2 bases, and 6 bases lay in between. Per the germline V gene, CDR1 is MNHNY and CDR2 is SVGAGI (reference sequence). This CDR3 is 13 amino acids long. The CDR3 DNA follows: TGTGCCAGCAGTTACGGGGACAACTATGGCTACACCTTC. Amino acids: CASSYGDNYGYTF.

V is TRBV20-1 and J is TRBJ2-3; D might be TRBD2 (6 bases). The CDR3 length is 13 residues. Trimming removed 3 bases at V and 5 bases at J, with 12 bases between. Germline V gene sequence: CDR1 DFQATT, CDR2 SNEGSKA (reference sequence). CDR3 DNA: TGCAGTGCTAGGAAAAGGGGAGGAGATACGCAGTATTTT. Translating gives CSARKRGGDTQYF.